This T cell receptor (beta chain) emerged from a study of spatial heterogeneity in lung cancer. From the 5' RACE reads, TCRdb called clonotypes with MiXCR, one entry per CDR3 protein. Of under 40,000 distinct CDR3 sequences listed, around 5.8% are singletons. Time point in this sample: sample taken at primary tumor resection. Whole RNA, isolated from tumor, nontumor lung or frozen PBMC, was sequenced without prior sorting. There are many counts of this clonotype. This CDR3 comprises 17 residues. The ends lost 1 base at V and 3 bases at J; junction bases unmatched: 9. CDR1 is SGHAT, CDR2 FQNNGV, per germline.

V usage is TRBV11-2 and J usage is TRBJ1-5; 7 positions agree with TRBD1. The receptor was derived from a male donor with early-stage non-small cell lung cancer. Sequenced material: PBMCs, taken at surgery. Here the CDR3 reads CASSLGDRGQLNQPQHF. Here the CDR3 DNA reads TGTGCCAGCAGCTTAGGCGATCGGGGACAGCTCAATCAGCCCCAGCATTTT. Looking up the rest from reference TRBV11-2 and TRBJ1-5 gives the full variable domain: EAGVAQSPRYKIIEKRQSVAFWCNPISGHATLYWYQQILGQGPKLLIQFQNNGVVDDSQLPKDRFSAERLKGVDSTLKIQPAKLEDSAVYLCASSLGDRGQLNQPQHFGDGTRLSIL.